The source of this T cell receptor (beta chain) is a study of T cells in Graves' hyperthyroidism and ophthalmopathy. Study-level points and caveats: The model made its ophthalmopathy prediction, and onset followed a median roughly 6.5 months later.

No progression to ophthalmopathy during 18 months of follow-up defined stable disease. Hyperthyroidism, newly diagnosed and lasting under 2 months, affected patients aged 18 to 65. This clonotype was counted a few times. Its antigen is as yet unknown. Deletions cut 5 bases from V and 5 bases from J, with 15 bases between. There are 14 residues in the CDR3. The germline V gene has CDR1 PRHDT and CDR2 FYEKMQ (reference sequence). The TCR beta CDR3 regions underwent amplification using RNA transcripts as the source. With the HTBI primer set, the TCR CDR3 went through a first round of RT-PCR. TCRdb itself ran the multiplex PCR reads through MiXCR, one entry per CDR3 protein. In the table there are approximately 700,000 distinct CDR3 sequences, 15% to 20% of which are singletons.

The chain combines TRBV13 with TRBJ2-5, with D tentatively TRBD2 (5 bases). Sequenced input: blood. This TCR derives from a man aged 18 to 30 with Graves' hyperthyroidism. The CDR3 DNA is TGTGCCAGCAGCCCCCGGAGGTGGGAGGAGACCCAGTACTTC. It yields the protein CASSPRRWEETQYF.